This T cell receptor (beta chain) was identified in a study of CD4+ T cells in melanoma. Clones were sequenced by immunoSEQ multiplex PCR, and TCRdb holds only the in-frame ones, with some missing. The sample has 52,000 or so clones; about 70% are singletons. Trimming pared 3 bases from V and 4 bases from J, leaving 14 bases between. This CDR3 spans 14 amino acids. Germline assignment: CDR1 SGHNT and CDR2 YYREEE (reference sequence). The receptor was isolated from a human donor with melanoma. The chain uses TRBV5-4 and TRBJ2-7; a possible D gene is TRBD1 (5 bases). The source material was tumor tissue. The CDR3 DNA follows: TGTGCCAGCAGCTCATGGATCCGACAGTACGAGCAGTACTTC. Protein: CASSSWIRQYEQYF.